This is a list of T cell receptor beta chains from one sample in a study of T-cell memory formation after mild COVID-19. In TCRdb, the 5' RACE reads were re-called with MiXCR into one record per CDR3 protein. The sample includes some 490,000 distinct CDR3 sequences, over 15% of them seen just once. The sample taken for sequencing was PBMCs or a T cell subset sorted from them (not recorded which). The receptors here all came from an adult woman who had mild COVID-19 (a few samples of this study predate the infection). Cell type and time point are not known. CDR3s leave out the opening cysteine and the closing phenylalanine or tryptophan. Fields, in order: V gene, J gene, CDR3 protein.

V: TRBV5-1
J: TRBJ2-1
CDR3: ASRSGETYNEQF

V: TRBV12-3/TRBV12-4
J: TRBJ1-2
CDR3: ASSLALGYT

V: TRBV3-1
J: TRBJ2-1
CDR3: ASRPRAGGSDEQF

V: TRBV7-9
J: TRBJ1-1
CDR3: ASSRRTGGRDEPEAF

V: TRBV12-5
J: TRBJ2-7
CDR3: ASGSGAHEQY

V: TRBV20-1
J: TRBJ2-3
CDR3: SASFQRRTSTDTQY

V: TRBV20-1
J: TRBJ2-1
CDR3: SVFDGGNEQF

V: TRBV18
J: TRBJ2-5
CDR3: ASSPVTGGERRGETQY

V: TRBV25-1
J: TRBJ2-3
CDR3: ASSEGQSTDTQY

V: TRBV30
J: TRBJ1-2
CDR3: AWSVVRGAGYT

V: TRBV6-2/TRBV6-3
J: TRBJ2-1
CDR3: ASSDWGTSGSNEQF

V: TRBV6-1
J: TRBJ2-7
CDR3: ASSAGQGKYEQY

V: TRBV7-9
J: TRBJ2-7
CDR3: ASTPSVGGAYEQY

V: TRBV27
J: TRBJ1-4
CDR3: ASSLILATNEKLF

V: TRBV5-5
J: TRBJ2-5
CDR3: ASSVDVSRQETQY

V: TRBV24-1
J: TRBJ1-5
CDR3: ATSDPTGQALFNQPQH

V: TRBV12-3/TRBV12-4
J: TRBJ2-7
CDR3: ASSLLAGDGYEQY

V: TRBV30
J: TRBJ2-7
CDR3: AWSQVYEQY

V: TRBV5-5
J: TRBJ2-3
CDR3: ASSLAWGPSTDTQY

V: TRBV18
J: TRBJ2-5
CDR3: ASSPPMQTQY

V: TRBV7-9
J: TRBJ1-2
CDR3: ASSLEGYRGSNGYT

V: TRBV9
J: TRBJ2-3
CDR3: ASSPSGGATDTQY

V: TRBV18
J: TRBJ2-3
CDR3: ASSPGFGTDTQY

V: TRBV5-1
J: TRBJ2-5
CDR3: ASSLERRGGEETQY

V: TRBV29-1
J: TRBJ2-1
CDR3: SVLRGTTRNEQF

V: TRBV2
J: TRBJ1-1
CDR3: ASMEETLEAF

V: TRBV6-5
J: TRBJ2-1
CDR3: ASRAGTGFGNEQF

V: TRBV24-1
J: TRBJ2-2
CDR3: ATSDVGRSGGELF

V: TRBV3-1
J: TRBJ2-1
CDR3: ASSQLYNEQF